This T cell receptor (beta chain) emerged from a study of blood T cell repertoires in COVID-19. Study-wide background: There were acute and convalescent COVID-19 samples, and they came from the United States, Italy and Spain. From T cells, B-cell-depleted T cells, or PBMCs came the material, which was cDNA or gDNA.

Germline-derived CDR1 and CDR2 are SQVTM and ANQGSEA. Germline trimming cut 0 bases from V and 6 bases from J; bases unmatched to any gene: 10. This CDR3 has 17 amino acids. Original processing methods: It was from reference gene primer amplification that nucleated cell counts were estimated. This table comes from immunoSEQ multiplex PCR, and its TCRdb copy is limited to in-frame clones, with some not included. V, J and clone size are those of that table, while D and trimming were read from the DNA. The repertoire includes under 200,000 clones, roughly 84% of them detected once, and about 1.6% sits in the top ten.

The rearrangement joins TRBV29-1 to TRBJ2-3, with 12 positions matching TRBD2. The sequenced sample was peripheral blood. The TCR was taken from a human donor in a cohort sampled during active COVID-19. Here the CDR3 reads CSVEDRASGGAGDTQYF. CDR3 in DNA: TGCAGCGTTGAAGATAGGGCTAGCGGGGGGGCCGGGGATACGCAGTATTTT.